The TCR beta chain under discussion was sequenced for a study of shared clonotypes between healthy human individuals. Negatively enriched CD4+ T cells were divided by CD45RA into naive and memory. About this clone: The antigen is not known.

Study-wide results and caveats: The study found approximately 5% of naive CD4 clonotypes shared across four donors.

Execution of the assay was at deep level. This table comes from immunoSEQ multiplex PCR, and its TCRdb copy is limited to in-frame clones, with some not included. The sample yields roughly 2,300,000 clones, approximately 90% seen once. CDR1 and CDR2 (germline): SNHLY, FYNNEI. After removal of 6 bases from V and 8 bases from J, the junction contained 9 bases not matched to a gene. This CDR3 has 16 residues. The rearrangement uses TRBV2 and TRBJ2-1, with 14 nucleotides matching TRBD2. The source material was naive CD4+ T cells from PBMCs. Subset in this sample: CD45RA+ positively selected. The sequence was collected from a man between 18 and 29 years old in good health. Some clones in this sample may be carry-over from other donors' samples. The CDR3 DNA sequence: TGTGCCAGCAGGGGCGCCGGGACTAGCGGGAGTCATGAGCAGTTCTTC. Encoded protein: CASRGAGTSGSHEQFF.